The T cell receptor (beta chain) under discussion was sequenced for a study of blood T cell repertoires in COVID-19. Across the study: Acute and convalescent COVID-19 samples came from the United States, Italy and Spain. Nucleic acid was either cDNA or gDNA, and it came from T cells, B-cell-depleted T cells, or PBMCs.

The assay was immunoSEQ multiplex PCR, and TCRdb's table has in-frame clones only and misses some. The data show 55,000 to 70,000 clones, 88% seen once. Trimming cost V 2 bases and J 0 bases, with 4 bases left between them. The CDR3 runs to 13 residues. CDR1 and CDR2 (germline): MDHEN, SYDVKM. The rearrangement uses TRBV28 and TRBJ1-1, with no clear D. Material: peripheral blood. This TCR was recovered from a woman aged 65 to 85 with active COVID-19. As DNA, the CDR3 is TGTGCCAGCAGTTTAATCGTGAACACTGAAGCTTTCTTT. Its protein is CASSLIVNTEAFF.